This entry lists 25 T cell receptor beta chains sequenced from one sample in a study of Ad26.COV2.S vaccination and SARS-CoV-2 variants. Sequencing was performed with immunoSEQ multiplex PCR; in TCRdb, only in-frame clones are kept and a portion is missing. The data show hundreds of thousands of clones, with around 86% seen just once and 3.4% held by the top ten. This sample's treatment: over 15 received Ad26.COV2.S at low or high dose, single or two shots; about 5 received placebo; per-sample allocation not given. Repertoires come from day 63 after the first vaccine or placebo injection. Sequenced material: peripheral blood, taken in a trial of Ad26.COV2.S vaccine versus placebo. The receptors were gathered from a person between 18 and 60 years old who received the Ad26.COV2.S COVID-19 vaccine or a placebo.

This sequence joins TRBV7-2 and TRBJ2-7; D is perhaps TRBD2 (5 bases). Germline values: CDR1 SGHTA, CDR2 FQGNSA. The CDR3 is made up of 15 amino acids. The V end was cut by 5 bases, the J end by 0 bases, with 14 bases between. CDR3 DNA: TGTGCCAGCAGCCACGGACTGGCGAGCTCCTACGAGCAGTACTTC. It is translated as CASSHGLASSYEQYF.

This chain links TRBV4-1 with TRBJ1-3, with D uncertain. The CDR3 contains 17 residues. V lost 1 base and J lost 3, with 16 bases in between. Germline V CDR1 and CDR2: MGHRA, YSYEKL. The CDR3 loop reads CASSQGRTVIVGNTIYF. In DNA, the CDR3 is TGCGCCAGCAGCCAAGGTCGGACGGTGATTGTTGGAAACACCATATATTTT.

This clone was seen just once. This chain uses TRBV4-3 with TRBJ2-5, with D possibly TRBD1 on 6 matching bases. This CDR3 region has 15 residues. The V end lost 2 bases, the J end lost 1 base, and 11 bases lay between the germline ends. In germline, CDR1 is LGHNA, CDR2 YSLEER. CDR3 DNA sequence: TGCGCCAGCAGCCAACACAGACAGGTCCAAGAGACCCAGTACTTC. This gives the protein CASSQHRQVQETQYF.

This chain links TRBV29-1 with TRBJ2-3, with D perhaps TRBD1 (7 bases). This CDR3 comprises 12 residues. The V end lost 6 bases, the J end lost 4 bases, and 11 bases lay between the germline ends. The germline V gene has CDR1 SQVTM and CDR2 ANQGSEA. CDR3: CSVGRGADTQYF. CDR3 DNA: TGCAGCGTCGGCAGGGGGGCAGATACGCAGTATTTT.

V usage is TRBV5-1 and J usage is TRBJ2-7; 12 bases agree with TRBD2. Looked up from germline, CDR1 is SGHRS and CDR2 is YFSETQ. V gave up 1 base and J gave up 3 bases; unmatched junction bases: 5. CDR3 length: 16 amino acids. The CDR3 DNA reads TGCGCCAGCAGCTTGTCTCTAGCGGGGGGGATCTACGAGCAGTACTTC. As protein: CASSLSLAGGIYEQYF.

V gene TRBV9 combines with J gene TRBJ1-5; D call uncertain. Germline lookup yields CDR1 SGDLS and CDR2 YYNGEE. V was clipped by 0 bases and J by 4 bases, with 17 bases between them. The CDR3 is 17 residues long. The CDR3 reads CASSVVLPGLPNQPQHF. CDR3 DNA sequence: TGTGCCAGCAGCGTAGTTCTTCCTGGGTTGCCTAATCAGCCCCAGCATTTT.

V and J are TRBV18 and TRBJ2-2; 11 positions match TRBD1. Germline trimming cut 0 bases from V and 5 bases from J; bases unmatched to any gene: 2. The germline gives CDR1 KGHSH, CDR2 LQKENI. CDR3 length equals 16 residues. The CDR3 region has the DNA TGTGCCAGCTCACCACCGGACAGGGGGCAAACCGGGGAGCTGTTTTTT. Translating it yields CASSPPDRGQTGELFF.

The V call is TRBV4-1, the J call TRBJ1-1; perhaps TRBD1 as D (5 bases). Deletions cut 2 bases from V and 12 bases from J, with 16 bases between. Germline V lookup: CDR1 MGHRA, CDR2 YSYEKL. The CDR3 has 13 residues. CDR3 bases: TGCGCCAGCAGCCAATCGACAGTGCTTGGGACTTTCTTT. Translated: CASSQSTVLGTFF.

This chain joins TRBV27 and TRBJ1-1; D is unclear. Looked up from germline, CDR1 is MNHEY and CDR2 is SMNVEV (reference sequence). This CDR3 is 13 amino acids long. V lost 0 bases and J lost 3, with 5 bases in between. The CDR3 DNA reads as TGTGCCAGCAGTTTATCGATCTACACTGAAGCTTTCTTT. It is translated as CASSLSIYTEAFF.

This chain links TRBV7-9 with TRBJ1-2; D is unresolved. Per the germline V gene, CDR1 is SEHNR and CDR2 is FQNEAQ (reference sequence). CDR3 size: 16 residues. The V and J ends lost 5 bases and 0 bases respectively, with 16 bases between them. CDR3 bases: TGTGCCAGCAGCGAATACCGCACAGCAACTAACTATGGCTACACCTTC. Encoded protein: CASSEYRTATNYGYTF.

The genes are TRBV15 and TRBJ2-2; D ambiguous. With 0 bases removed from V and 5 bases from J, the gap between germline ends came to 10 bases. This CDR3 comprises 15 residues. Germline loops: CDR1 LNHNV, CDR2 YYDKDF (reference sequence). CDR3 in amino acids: CATSRDRWATGELFF. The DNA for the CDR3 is TGTGCCACCAGCAGAGATCGGTGGGCGACCGGGGAGCTGTTTTTT.

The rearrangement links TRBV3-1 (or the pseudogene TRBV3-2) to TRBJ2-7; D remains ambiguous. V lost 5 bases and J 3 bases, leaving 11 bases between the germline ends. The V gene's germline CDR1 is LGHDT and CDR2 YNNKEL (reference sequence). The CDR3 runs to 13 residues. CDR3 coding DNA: TGTGCCAGCAGCACGGGTGTCTACTACGAGCAGTACTTC. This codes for CASSTGVYYEQYF.

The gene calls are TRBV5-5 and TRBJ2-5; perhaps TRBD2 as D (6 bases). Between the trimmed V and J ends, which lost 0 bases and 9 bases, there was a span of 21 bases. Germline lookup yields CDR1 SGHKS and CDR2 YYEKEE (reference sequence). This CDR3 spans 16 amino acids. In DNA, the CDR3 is TGTGCCAGCAGCTTGGTAGCCGGGACTCCTTGGGAGGCCCAGTACTTC. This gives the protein CASSLVAGTPWEAQYF.

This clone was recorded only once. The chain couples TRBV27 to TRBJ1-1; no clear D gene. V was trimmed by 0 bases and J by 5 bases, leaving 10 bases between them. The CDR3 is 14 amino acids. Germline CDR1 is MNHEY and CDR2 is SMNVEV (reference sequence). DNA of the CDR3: TGTGCCAGCAGTTTATCGTTCAAGGGTACTGAAGCTTTCTTT. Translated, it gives CASSLSFKGTEAFF.

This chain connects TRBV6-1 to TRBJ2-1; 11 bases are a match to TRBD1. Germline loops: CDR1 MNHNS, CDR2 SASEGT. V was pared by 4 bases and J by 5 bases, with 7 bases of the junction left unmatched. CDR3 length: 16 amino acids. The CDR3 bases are TGTGCCAGCAGTGGATTACCGGGACAGGGGGACAATGAGCAGTTCTTC. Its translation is CASSGLPGQGDNEQFF.

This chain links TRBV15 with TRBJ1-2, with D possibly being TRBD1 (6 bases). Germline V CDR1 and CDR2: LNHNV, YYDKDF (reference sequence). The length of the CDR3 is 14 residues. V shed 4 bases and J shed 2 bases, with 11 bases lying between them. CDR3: CATSTPTGNYGYTF. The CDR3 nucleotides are TGTGCCACCAGCACCCCTACAGGGAACTATGGCTACACCTTC.

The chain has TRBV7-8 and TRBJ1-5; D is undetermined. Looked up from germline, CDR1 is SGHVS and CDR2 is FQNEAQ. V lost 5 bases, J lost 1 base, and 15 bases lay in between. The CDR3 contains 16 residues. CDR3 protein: CASSGEGMVSNQPQHF. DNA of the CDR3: TGTGCCAGCAGCGGGGAAGGGATGGTAAGCAATCAGCCCCAGCATTTT.

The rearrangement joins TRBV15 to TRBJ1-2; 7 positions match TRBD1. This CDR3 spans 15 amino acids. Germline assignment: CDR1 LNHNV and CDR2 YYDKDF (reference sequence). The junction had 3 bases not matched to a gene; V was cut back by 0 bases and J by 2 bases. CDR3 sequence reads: CATSRDKGANYGYTF. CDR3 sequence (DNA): TGTGCCACCAGCAGAGATAAGGGGGCGAACTATGGCTACACCTTC.

The chain's CDR3 is CASSVGDRSSGNTIYF. The CDR3, as DNA: TGTGCCAGCAGCGTAGGGGACAGGAGCTCTGGAAACACCATATATTTT. The rearrangement uses TRBV9 and TRBJ1-3, with 8 bases fitting TRBD1. CDR3 size: 16 residues. After removal of 0 bases from V and 0 bases from J, the junction contained 2 bases not matched to a gene. Germline CDR1 reads SGDLS; CDR2 reads YYNGEE.

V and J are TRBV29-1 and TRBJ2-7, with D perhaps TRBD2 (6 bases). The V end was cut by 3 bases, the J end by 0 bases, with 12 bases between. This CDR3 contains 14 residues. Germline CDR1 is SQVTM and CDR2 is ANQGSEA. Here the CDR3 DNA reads TGCAGCGTTGAGGGCGGGGATTACTCCTACGAGCAGTACTTC. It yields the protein CSVEGGDYSYEQYF.

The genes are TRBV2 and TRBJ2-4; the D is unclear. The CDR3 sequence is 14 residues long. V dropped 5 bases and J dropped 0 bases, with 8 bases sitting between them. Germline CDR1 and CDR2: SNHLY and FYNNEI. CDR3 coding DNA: TGTGCCAGCAGTTGGGTCCTAGCCAAAAACATTCAGTACTTC. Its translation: CASSWVLAKNIQYF.

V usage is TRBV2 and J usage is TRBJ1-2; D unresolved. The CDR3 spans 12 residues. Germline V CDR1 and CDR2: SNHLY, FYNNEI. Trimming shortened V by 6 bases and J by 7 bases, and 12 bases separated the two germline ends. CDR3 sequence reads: CASSGASGGYTF. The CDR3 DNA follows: TGTGCCAGCAGCGGAGCGTCGGGTGGCTACACCTTC.

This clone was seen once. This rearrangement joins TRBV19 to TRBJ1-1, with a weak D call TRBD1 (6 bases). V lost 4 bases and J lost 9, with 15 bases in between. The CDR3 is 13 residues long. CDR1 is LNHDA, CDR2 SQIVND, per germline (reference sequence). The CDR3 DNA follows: TGTGCCAGTAGTAGTACGTACAGGGAAAAAGCTTTCTTT. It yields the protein CASSSTYREKAFF.

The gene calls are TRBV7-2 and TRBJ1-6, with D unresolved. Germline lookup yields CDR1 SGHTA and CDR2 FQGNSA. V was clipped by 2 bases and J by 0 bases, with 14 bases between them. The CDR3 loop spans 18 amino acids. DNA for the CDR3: TGTGCCAGCAGCTTAAACGGGCCTCTGAGCTCCTATAATTCACCCCTCCACTTT. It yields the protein CASSLNGPLSSYNSPLHF. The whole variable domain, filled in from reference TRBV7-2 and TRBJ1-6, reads GAGVSQSPSNKVTEKGKDVELRCDPISGHTALYWYRQSLGQGLEFLIYFQGNSAPDKSGLPSDRFSAERTGGSVSTLTIQRTQQEDSAVYLCASSLNGPLSSYNSPLHFGNGTRLTVT.

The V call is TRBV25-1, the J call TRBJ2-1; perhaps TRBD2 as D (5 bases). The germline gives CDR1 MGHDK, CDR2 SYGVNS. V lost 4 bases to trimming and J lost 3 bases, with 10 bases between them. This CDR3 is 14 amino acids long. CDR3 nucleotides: TGTGCCAGCAGTGGCCGGGGTAACTACAATGAGCAGTTCTTC. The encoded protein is CASSGRGNYNEQFF.